This TCR beta chain was found in a study of beta chain features in type 1 diabetes. As for the study in general: On cell yields, gender and age, patients and healthy donors were similar. Points from the study as a whole: Shorter TCRB CDR3s, moderately but significantly so, marked every one of the four CD4+ subsets in Type 1 diabetes patients.

V lost 3 bases, J lost 2 bases, and 9 bases lay in between. CDR3 length: 14 residues. Germline V gene data show CDR1 as SGHNT and CDR2 as YENEEA. The entirety of the isolated RNA underwent reverse transcription, so expressed TCRB transcripts were sequenced. The data were produced by immunoSEQ multiplex PCR, yet TCRdb's version contains in-frame clones alone and is incomplete. The sample carries about 240,000 clones, approximately 15% recorded once. In regard to this clone: What it recognizes is unknown.

The TCR originated in a man under 40 with type 1 diabetes. V is TRBV11-3 and J is TRBJ2-3; weak D call: TRBD2 (5 bases). The sequenced sample consisted of naive CD4+ T cells from blood. The CDR3 region is CASSLLASTDTQYF. The CDR3 DNA reads TGTGCCAGCAGCTTGCTAGCATCCACAGATACGCAGTATTTT.